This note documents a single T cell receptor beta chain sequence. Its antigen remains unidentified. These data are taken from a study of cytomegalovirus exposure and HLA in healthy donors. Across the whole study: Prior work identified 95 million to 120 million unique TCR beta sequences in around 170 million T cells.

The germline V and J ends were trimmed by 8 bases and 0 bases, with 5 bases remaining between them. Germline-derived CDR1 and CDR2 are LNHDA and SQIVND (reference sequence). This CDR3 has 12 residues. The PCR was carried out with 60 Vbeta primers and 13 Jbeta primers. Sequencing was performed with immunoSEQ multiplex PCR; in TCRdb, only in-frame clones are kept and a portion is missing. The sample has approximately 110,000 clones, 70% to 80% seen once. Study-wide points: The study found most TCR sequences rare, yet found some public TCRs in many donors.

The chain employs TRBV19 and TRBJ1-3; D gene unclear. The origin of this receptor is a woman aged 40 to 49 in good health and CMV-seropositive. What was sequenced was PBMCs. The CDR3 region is CASAFSGNTIYF. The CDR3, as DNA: TGTGCCAGTGCGTTCTCTGGAAACACCATATATTTT.